These 25 T cell receptor beta chains were all obtained from the same sample, sequenced in a study of blood T cell repertoires in COVID-19. The method was immunoSEQ multiplex PCR; TCRdb's version includes in-frame clones alone and lacks a portion of them. The sample carries nearly 400,000 clones, 85% to 90% recorded once. What was sequenced was PBMCs or T cells enriched from blood (not recorded which). Source of these receptors: a woman aged 30 to 39 who had recovered from COVID-19.

J is TRBJ1-6 and V is TRBV25-1; 8 bases align to TRBD1. After removal of 4 bases from V and 5 bases from J, the junction contained 4 bases not matched to a gene. The CDR3 loop spans 15 amino acids. Germline V CDR1 and CDR2: MGHDK, SYGVNS. The CDR3 spells CASSALQGDNSPLHF. The CDR3 region has the DNA TGTGCCAGCAGTGCCCTACAGGGGGATAATTCACCCCTCCACTTT.

This sequence joins TRBV2 and TRBJ2-3; 8 bases match TRBD2. V shed 4 bases, J shed 4 bases, and the junction held 16 bases outside the gene matches. This CDR3 has 18 residues. The V gene's germline CDR1 is SNHLY and CDR2 FYNNEI. The CDR3 nucleotides read TGTGCCAGCAGTGTATTGGGGCCAGCGGGAGTTCGCCCAGATACGCAGTATTTT. It specifies CASSVLGPAGVRPDTQYF.

V is TRBV10-2 and J is TRBJ2-7, with D perhaps matching TRBD2 (6 bases). V was pared by 1 base and J by 1 base, with 17 bases between. This CDR3 spans 17 amino acids. Germline CDR1 and CDR2: WSHSY and SAAADI. In nucleotides, the CDR3 is TGCGCCAGCAGTGAGTATGGGAGCGGGCTGCCATCCTACGAGCAGTACTTC. This gives the protein CASSEYGSGLPSYEQYF.

The V call is TRBV7-2, the J call TRBJ1-2; TRBD1 aligns across 7 bases. The CDR3 has 14 residues. V lost 5 bases, J lost 5 bases, and 8 bases stayed unmatched. CDR1 and CDR2 from the germline V gene are SGHTA and FQGNSA. CDR3 protein: CASSLLDRTYGYTF. The CDR3 DNA reads TGTGCCAGCAGCCTACTGGACAGGACATATGGCTACACCTTC.

The rearrangement links TRBV7-2 to TRBJ2-7; 12 nucleotides match TRBD2. The CDR3 spans 18 residues. The V segment lost 5 bases and the J segment 0 bases; nucleotides outside the gene matches: 11. Germline V CDR1 and CDR2: SGHTA, FQGNSA. CDR3 protein: CASSKLAGGTASSYEQYF. The CDR3 coding sequence is TGTGCCAGCAGCAAACTAGCGGGAGGCACGGCTAGCTCCTACGAGCAGTACTTC.

V is TRBV12-3 or TRBV12-4 and J is TRBJ1-2; the D gene is possibly TRBD1 (6 bases). V was clipped by 5 bases and J by 7 bases, with 14 bases between them. The CDR3 spans 13 residues. DNA of the CDR3: TGTGCCAGCAGTATGACAGGTCCCGGTGGCTACACCTTC. This codes for CASSMTGPGGYTF.

The rearrangement joins TRBV5-6 to TRBJ2-2; 8 bases fit TRBD1. Per germline, CDR1 SGHDT and CDR2 YYEEEE. The CDR3 has 16 residues. Trimming took 2 bases from V and 4 from J; bases not matched to a gene: 7. CDR3 in DNA: TGTGCCAGCAGCTTTTTAGGACAGGGTACCACCGGGGAGCTGTTTTTT. It translates to CASSFLGQGTTGELFF.

CDR3 in amino acids: CSASGWGGTDTQYF. In nucleotides, the CDR3 is TGCAGTGCTAGTGGCTGGGGAGGCACAGATACGCAGTATTTT. The chain recombines TRBV20-1 with TRBJ2-3; possible D gene TRBD2, 5 bases. V was pared by 3 bases and J by 1 base, with 11 bases between. Germline CDR1 and CDR2: DFQATT and SNEGSKA (reference sequence). CDR3 length: 14 amino acids.

This chain joins TRBV29-1 and TRBJ2-1, with unresolved D. Trimming cost V 4 bases and J 9 bases, with 7 bases left between them. The CDR3 spans 10 residues. Germline CDR1 is SQVTM and CDR2 is ANQGSEA. CDR3 in DNA: TGCAGCGTTGGTAGCCTTGAGCAGTTCTTC. Translation: CSVGSLEQFF.

V usage is TRBV29-1 and J usage is TRBJ1-2, with D possibly being TRBD1 (6 bases). Germline V CDR1 and CDR2: SQVTM, ANQGSEA. V lost 3 bases and J lost 4, with 12 bases in between. This CDR3 has 13 residues. Here the CDR3 reads CSVDGRGGYGYTF. The CDR3 DNA reads as TGCAGCGTTGATGGGAGGGGGGGCTATGGCTACACCTTC. Full variable domain (remainder filled in from reference TRBV29-1 and TRBJ1-2): SAVISQKPSRDICQRGTSLTIQCQVDSQVTMMFWYRQQPGQSLTLIATANQGSEATYESGFVIDKFPISRPNLTFSTLTVSNMSPEDSSIYLCSVDGRGGYGYTFGSGTRLTVV.

The chain carries TRBV5-1 and TRBJ2-7, with unresolved D. CDR3 length: 13 residues. Trimming cost V 0 bases and J 3 bases, with 7 bases left between them. Germline CDR1 is SGHRS and CDR2 is YFSETQ. CDR3 nucleotides: TGCGCCAGCAGCTTGGAGCCCGGCTACGAGCAGTACTTC. The encoded protein is CASSLEPGYEQYF.

The rearrangement uses TRBV28 and TRBJ2-1; 9 bases match TRBD2. Germline trimming cut 3 bases from V and 4 bases from J; bases unmatched to any gene: 1. CDR3 length: 14 residues. Germline CDR1 is MDHEN and CDR2 is SYDVKM. The CDR3 DNA reads as TGTGCCAGCAGTTTCAGCGGGAGGTACAATGAGCAGTTCTTC. It translates to CASSFSGRYNEQFF.

The genes are TRBV7-9 and TRBJ2-7, with 16 bases aligning to TRBD2. V shed 5 bases and J 0 bases; nucleotides not matched to a gene: 10. Germline-derived CDR1 and CDR2 are SEHNR and FQNEAQ (reference sequence). This CDR3 region has 19 residues. CDR3 bases: TGTGCCAGCAGCCCTACGAGGGGACTAGCGGGAGGGTCCTCCTACGAGCAGTACTTC. This gives the protein CASSPTRGLAGGSSYEQYF.

This chain links TRBV28 with TRBJ2-7; 8 bases agree with TRBD1. This CDR3 region has 15 residues. The J segment lost 4 bases and the V segment lost 3 bases, leaving 8 bases of the junction unmatched. Per the germline V gene, CDR1 is MDHEN and CDR2 is SYDVKM. The CDR3 DNA reads TGTGCCAGCAGTTTCGCTGGACAGGGCATTTACGAGCAGTACTTC. Amino acid sequence: CASSFAGQGIYEQYF.

This clone was picked up one time. The genes are TRBV19 and TRBJ1-5; possible D gene TRBD1, 6 bases. Germline lookup yields CDR1 LNHDA and CDR2 SQIVND (reference sequence). V lost 4 bases to trimming and J lost 3 bases, with 10 bases between them. The CDR3 has 14 residues. The CDR3 DNA follows: TGTGCCAGTAGTACGGGACATTCCAATCAGCCCCAGCATTTT. Its translation: CASSTGHSNQPQHF.

The chain uses TRBV2 and TRBJ1-3, with D unclear. Germline CDR1 reads SNHLY; CDR2 reads FYNNEI. Trimming took 3 bases from V and 2 from J, leaving 11 bases between them. The CDR3 has 15 amino acids. CDR3 sequence: CASSDIRSTGNTIYF. CDR3 DNA sequence: TGTGCCAGCAGTGATATTCGGTCAACTGGAAACACCATATATTTT.

The CDR3 sequence: CASSSTMQGEAFF. The CDR3 region has the DNA TGTGCCAGCAGCTCTACCATGCAGGGTGAAGCTTTCTTT. V and J are TRBV7-9 and TRBJ1-1; D might be TRBD1 (5 bases). The V gene lost 4 bases and the J gene lost 7 bases, with 13 bases spanning the gap. The germline gives CDR1 SEHNR, CDR2 FQNEAQ (reference sequence). This CDR3 is 13 amino acids long.

This clone was counted once. The rearrangement uses TRBV5-1 and TRBJ2-5; the match to TRBD2 covers 9 bases. The CDR3 extends over 16 amino acids. Germline trimming cut 1 base from V and 4 bases from J; bases unmatched to any gene: 8. CDR1 is SGHRS, CDR2 YFSETQ, per germline. CDR3 sequence: CASSLSSGVPSETQYF. The CDR3 DNA follows: TGCGCCAGCAGCTTGTCTAGCGGGGTACCTTCAGAGACCCAGTACTTC.

This sequence joins TRBV12-3 or TRBV12-4 and TRBJ1-2; 9 bases map to TRBD1. There are 12 residues in the CDR3. With V trimmed by 4 bases and J by 14 bases, 8 bases remained unmatched. In nucleotides, the CDR3 is TGTGCCAGCAGTTCGTACAGGGGGCCAAGGACCTTC. This encodes CASSSYRGPRTF.

This sequence joins TRBV29-1 and TRBJ2-3; a possible D gene is TRBD1 (6 bases). Trimming cost V 5 bases and J 0 bases, with 9 bases left between them. Germline V gene sequence: CDR1 SQVTM, CDR2 ANQGSEA. There are 13 residues in the CDR3. CDR3 protein: CSVCQGSTDTQYF. The CDR3 DNA reads as TGCAGCGTTTGCCAGGGGAGCACAGATACGCAGTATTTT.

This chain joins TRBV4-1 and TRBJ2-7; 7 positions agree with TRBD1. Losses at the gene ends were 3 bases for V and 6 bases for J; bases not matched to a gene: 11. The CDR3 is 15 residues long. In germline, CDR1 is MGHRA, CDR2 YSYEKL. CDR3 DNA sequence: TGCGCCAGCAGCCAGACAGACAGGGAAATTCGCGAGCAGTACTTC. It encodes CASSQTDREIREQYF.

The rearrangement uses TRBV9 and TRBJ2-7; perhaps TRBD2 as D (6 bases). Germline V gene lookup returns CDR1 SGDLS and CDR2 YYNGEE. CDR3 length: 15 amino acids. V was trimmed by 0 bases and J by 3 bases, leaving 13 bases between them. This CDR3 reads CASSVGSGDNYEQYF. DNA for the CDR3: TGTGCCAGCAGCGTAGGGTCGGGGGATAACTACGAGCAGTACTTC.

This clone was counted a few times. The genes are TRBV6-5 and TRBJ1-1; D is perhaps TRBD1 (5 bases). V lost 1 base to trimming and J lost 1 base, with 10 bases between them. In germline, CDR1 is MNHEY, CDR2 SVGAGI. The CDR3 is 15 amino acids. The CDR3: CASSYFGGGNTEAFF. The DNA for the CDR3 is TGTGCCAGCAGTTACTTCGGGGGAGGGAACACTGAAGCTTTCTTT.

The chain combines TRBV7-9 with TRBJ1-1; TRBD1 is a possible D gene (5 bases). From germline, CDR1 is SEHNR and CDR2 FQNEAQ (reference sequence). Between the trimmed V and J ends, which lost 4 bases and 3 bases, there was a span of 24 bases. The CDR3 has 18 residues. CDR3 region: CASSSPRRGRGRDTEAFF. CDR3 coding DNA: TGTGCCAGCAGCTCCCCGAGGCGTGGGAGGGGTCGGGACACTGAAGCTTTCTTT.

The chain carries TRBV9 and TRBJ2-3; 8 nucleotides agree with TRBD2. The CDR3 has 16 residues. The V gene end was trimmed by 0 bases and the J gene end by 2 bases; junction bases not matched to a gene: 5. Looked up from germline, CDR1 is SGDLS and CDR2 is YYNGEE. The CDR3 is CASSVGLATFTDTQYF. In DNA form, the CDR3 reads TGTGCCAGCAGCGTAGGACTAGCGACCTTCACAGATACGCAGTATTTT. Full variable domain (rest looked up from reference TRBV9 and TRBJ2-3): DSGVTQTPKHLITATGQRVTLRCSPRSGDLSVYWYQQSLDQGLQFLIQYYNGEERAKGNILERFSAQQFPDLHSELNLSSLELGDSALYFCASSVGLATFTDTQYFGPGTRLTVL.